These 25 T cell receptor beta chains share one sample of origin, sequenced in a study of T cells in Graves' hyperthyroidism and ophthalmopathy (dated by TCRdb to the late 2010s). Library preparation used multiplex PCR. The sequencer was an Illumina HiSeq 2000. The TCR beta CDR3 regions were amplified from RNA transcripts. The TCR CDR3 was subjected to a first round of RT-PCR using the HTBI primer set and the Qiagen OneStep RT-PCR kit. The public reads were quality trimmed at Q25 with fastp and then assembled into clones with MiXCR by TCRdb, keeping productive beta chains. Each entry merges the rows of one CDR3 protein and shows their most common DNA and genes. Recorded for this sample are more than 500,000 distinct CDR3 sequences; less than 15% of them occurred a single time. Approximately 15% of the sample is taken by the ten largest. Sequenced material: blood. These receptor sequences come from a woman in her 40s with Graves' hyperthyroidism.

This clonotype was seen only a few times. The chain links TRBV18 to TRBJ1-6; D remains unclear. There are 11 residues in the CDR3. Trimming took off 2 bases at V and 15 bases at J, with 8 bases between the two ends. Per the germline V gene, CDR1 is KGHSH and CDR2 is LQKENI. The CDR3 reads CASSPGVDLHF. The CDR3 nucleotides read TGTGCCAGCTCACCAGGTGTTGACCTCCACTTT.

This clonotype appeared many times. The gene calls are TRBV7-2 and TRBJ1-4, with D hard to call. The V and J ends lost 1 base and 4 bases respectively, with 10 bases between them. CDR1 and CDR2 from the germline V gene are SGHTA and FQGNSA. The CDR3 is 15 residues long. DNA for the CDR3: TGTGCCAGCAGCTTAGGAGGGTTCGGTAATGAAAAACTGTTTTTT. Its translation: CASSLGGFGNEKLFF.

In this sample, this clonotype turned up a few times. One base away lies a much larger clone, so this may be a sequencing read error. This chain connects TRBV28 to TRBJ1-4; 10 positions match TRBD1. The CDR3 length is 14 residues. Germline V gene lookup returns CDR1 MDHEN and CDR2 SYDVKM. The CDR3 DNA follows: TGTGCCAGCAGGGCCGGGACAGGGGTCGAAAAACTGGTTTTT. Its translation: CASRAGTGVEKLVF.

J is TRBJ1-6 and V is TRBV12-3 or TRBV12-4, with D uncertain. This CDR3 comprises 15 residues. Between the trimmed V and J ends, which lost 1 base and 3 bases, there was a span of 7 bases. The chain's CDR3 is CASSLGGDYNSPLHF. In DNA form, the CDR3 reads TGTGCCAGCAGTTTAGGTGGAGACTATAATTCACCCCTCCACTTT.

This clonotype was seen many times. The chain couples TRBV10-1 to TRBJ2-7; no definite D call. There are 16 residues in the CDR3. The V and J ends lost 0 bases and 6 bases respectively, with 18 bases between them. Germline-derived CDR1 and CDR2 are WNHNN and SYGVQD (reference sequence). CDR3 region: CASSESIKGSLGEQYF. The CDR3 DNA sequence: TGCGCCAGCAGTGAGTCGATAAAGGGTTCCCTAGGCGAGCAGTACTTC.

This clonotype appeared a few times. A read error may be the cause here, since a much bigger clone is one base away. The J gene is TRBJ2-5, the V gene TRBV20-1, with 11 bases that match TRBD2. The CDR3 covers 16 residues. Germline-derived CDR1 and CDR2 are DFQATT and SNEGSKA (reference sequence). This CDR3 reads CSARDWTSGYQETRYF. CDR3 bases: TGCAGTGCTAGAGATTGGACTAGCGGGTACCAAGAGACCCGGTACTTC.

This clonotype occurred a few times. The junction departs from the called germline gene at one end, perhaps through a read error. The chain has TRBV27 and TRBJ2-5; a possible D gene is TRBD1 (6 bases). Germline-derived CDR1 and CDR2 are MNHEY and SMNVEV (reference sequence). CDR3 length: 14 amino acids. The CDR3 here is CASSFSNRVNSPNF. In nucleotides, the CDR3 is TGTGCCAGCAGTTTCTCGAACAGGGTTAACTCTCCCAACTTC.

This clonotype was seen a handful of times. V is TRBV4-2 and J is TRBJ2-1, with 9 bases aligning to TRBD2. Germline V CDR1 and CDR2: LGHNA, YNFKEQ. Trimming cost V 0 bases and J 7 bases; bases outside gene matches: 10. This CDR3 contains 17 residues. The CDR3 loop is CASSQDLLVAGDNEQFF. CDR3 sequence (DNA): TGTGCCAGCAGCCAAGATTTATTGGTAGCGGGAGATAATGAGCAGTTCTTC.

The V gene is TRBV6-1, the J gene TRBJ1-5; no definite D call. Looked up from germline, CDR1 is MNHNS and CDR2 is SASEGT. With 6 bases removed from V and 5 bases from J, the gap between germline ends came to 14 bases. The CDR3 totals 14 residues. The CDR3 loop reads CASRGYGWDQPQHF. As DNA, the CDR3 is TGTGCCAGCAGGGGATACGGGTGGGATCAGCCCCAGCATTTT.

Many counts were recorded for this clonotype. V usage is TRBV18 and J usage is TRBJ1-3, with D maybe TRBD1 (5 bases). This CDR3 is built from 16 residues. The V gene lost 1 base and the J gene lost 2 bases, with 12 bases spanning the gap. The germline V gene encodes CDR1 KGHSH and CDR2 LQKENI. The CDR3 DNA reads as TGTGCCAGCTCACCACTCGAATGGGGCACTGGAAACACCATATATTTT. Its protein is CASSPLEWGTGNTIYF.

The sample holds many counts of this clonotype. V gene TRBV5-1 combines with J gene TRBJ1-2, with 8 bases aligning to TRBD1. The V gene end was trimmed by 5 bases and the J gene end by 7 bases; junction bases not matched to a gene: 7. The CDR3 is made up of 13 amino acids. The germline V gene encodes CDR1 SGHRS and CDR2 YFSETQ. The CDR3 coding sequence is TGCGCCAGCAGTCGCGACAGGGGCGGTGGCTACACCTTC. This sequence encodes CASSRDRGGGYTF.

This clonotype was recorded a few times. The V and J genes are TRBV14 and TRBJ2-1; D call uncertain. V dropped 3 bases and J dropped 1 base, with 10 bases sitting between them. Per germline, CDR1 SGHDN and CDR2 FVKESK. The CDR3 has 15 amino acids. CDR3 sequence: CASSHLGPSYNEQFF. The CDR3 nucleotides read TGTGCCAGCAGCCACCTAGGGCCTTCCTACAATGAGCAGTTCTTC. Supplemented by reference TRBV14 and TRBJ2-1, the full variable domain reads EAGVTQFPSHSVIEKGQTVTLRCDPISGHDNLYWYRRVMGKEIKFLLHFVKESKQDESGMPNNRFLAERTGGTYSTLKVQPAELEDSGVYFCASSHLGPSYNEQFFGPGTRLTVL.

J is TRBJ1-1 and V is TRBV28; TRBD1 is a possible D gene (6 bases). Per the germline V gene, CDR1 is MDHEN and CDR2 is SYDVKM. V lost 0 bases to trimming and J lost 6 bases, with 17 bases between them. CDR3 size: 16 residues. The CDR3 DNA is TGTGCCAGCAGTTTATGGGGGGCGTCCTATACGTCTGAAGCTTTCTTT. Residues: CASSLWGASYTSEAFF.

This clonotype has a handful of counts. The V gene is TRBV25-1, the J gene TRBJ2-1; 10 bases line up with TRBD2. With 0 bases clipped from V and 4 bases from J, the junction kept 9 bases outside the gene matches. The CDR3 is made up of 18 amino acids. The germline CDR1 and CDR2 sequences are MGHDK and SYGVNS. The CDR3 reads CASSEYGELAGRYNEQFF. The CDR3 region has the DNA TGTGCCAGCAGTGAATATGGGGAACTAGCGGGAAGGTACAATGAGCAGTTCTTC.

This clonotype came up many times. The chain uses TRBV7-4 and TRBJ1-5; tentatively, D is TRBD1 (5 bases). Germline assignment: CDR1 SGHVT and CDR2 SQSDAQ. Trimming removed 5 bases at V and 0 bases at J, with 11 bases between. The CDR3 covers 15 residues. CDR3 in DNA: TGTGCCAGCAGCCTGACAGAACTTAGCAATCAGCCCCAGCATTTT. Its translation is CASSLTELSNQPQHF.

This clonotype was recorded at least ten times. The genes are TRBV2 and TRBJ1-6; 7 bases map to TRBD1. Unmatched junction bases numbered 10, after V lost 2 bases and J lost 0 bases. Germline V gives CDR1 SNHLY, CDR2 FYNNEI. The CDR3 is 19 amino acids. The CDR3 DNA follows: TGTGCCAGCAGTGAATTTCCGGGACAGTGGAGCTCCTATAATTCACCCCTCCACTTT. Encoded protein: CASSEFPGQWSSYNSPLHF.

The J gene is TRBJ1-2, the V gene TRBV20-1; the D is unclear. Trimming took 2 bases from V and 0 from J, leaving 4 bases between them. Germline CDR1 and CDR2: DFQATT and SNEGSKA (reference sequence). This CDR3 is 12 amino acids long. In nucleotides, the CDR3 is TGCAGTGCTAGAACGGCTAACTATGGCTACACCTTC. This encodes CSARTANYGYTF.

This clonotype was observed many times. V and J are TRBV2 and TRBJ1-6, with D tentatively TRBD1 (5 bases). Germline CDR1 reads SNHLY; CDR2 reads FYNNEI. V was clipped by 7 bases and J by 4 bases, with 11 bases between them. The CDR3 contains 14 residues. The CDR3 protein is CASKGDAYNSPLHF. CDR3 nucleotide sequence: TGTGCCAGCAAAGGGGACGCTTATAATTCACCCCTCCACTTT.

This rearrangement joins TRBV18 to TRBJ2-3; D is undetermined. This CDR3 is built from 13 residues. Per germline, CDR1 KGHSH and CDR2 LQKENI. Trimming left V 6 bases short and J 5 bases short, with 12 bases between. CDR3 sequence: CASSGPSGDTQYF. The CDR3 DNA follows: TGTGCCAGCTCTGGCCCGTCTGGAGATACGCAGTATTTT.

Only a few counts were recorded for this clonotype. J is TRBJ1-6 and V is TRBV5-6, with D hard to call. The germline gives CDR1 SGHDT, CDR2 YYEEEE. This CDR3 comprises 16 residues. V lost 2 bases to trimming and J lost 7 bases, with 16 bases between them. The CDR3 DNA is TGTGCCAGCAGCTTTGGCGGTTTGGGAGTGAATTCACCCCTCCACTTT. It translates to CASSFGGLGVNSPLHF.

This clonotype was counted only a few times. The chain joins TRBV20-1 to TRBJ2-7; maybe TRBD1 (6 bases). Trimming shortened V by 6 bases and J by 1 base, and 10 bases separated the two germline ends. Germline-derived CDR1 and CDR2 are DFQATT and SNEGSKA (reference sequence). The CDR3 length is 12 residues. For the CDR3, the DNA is TGCAGTGCAGACGACAGGTCCTACGAGCAGTACTTC. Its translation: CSADDRSYEQYF.

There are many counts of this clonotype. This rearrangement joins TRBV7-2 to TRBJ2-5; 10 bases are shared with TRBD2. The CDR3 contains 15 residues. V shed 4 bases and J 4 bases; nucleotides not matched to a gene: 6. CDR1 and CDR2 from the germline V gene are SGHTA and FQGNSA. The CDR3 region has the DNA TGTGCCAGCAGCTCAAATGTAGCGGGAGGAGAGACCCAGTACTTC. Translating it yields CASSSNVAGGETQYF.

CDR3 region: CAWRVQVGWETQYF. In DNA form, the CDR3 reads TGTGCCTGGAGGGTTCAGGTGGGCTGGGAGACCCAGTACTTC. This chain connects TRBV30 to TRBJ2-5; D not certain. Germline V CDR1 and CDR2: GTSNPN, SVGIG (reference sequence). Trimming left V 3 bases short and J 5 bases short, with 16 bases between. CDR3 length equals 14 residues.

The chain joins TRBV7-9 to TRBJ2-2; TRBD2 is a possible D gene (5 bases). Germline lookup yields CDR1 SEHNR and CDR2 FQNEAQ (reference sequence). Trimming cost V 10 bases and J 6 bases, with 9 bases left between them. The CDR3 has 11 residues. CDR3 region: CANLAAGELFF. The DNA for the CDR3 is TGTGCCAACCTAGCTGCCGGGGAGCTGTTTTTT.

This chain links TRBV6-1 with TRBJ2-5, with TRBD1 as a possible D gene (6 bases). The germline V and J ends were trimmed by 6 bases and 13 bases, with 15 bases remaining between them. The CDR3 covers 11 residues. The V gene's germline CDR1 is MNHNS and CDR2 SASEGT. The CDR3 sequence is CASRTVAGVYF. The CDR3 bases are TGTGCCAGCAGGACGGTGGCAGGGGTGTACTTC.